The sequence of this TCR beta chain was determined in a study of T cell responses to AZD1222 COVID-19 vaccine. The study, taken as a whole, reports: Of spike-specific TCRs, nearly half reportedly target regions left unmutated in variants. Increases in Spike-specific TCR breadth and depth were seen after two AZD1222 doses.

Investigators merged groups given second doses at roughly 4 or roughly 12 weeks. The table came from immunoSEQ multiplex PCR; TCRdb's copy has only in-frame clones and leaves some out. Seen here are 120,000 to 150,000 clones, approximately 89% observed once, and the top ten hold 1.5% to 2%. Trimming left V 7 bases short and J 3 bases short, with 13 bases between. This CDR3 region has 13 residues. CDR1 SNHLY and CDR2 FYNNEI come from the germline V gene. This clone was seen just once. Its antigen is not known. This specimen was peripheral blood, taken 28 days after the second AZD1222 dose. The V and J genes are TRBV2 and TRBJ2-7, with a weak D call TRBD1 (6 bases). This clonotype was obtained from an adult who received the AZD1222 COVID-19 vaccine. The CDR3, as DNA: TGTGCCAGCAATCGACAGGAAAGCTACGAGCAGTACTTC. It specifies CASNRQESYEQYF.